The clone carrying this T cell receptor (beta chain) was observed a handful of times. Its specificity is not known. This entry comes from a study of T-cell memory formation after mild COVID-19. Turning to the study itself: The TCR clusters were mostly specific to one donor.

General observations from the study: Researchers report contracting CD4+ clones mostly in CM and EM, with CD8+ clones in EMRA. There were some responding clones in pre-infection memory, which suggested that cross-reactive memory had joined.

From 5'RACE with constant-segment primers came TCR alpha and TCR beta cDNA libraries that carried sample barcodes and UMIs. MiXCR was run by TCRdb on the 5' RACE reads, yielding one entry per CDR3 protein. In the table there are 450,000 or so distinct CDR3 sequences, roughly 25% of which are singletons. Trimming shortened V by 0 bases and J by 5 bases, and 16 bases separated the two germline ends. Germline values: CDR1 SGDLS, CDR2 YYNGEE. This CDR3 is 16 amino acids long. The V call is TRBV9, the J call TRBJ2-3; D is unresolved. Sequencing input: PBMCs or a T cell subset sorted from them (not recorded which). The source of this sequence is an adult woman who had mild COVID-19 (a few samples of this study predate the infection). Cell type and time point are not known. In DNA, the CDR3 is TGTGCCAGCAGCGTAGCAGGTTCCACGTTTGGAGATACGCAGTATTTT. It codes for CASSVAGSTFGDTQYF.